One and the same sample provided the 3 T cell receptor beta chains below, sequenced in a study of identical twins. TCRdb recomputed calls from the 5' RACE reads with MiXCR, one row per CDR3 protein. The repertoire holds 200,000 to 300,000 distinct CDR3 sequences, about an eighth seen once, with 3.5% to 4.5% in the top ten. This sample was also put to use in a study of yellow fever vaccine responses in identical twins.

The sequenced sample was memory (CD45RO+) T cells sorted from blood. The receptor set was obtained from a woman between 18 and 30 years old in good health.

The chain recombines TRBV20-1 with TRBJ2-1; tentative D call: TRBD2 (5 bases). Per the germline V gene, CDR1 is DFQATT and CDR2 is SNEGSKA (reference sequence). Between the trimmed V and J ends, which lost 3 bases and 6 bases, there was a span of 15 bases. The CDR3 extends over 14 amino acids. In DNA, the CDR3 is TGCAGTGCTAGCGGGCGGGCCCAAGCCAATGAGCAGTTCTTC. It yields the protein CSASGRAQANEQFF.

This clonotype showed up just a few times. The gene calls are TRBV7-2 and TRBJ2-3; D remains unclear. The germline V and J ends were trimmed by 7 bases and 5 bases, with 22 bases remaining between them. Germline V gives CDR1 SGHTA, CDR2 FQGNSA. The CDR3 spans 16 residues. The CDR3 spells CASNFLSFGRIDTQYF. In DNA form, the CDR3 reads TGTGCCAGCAACTTTCTATCCTTTGGGCGTATAGATACGCAGTATTTT. Based on the CDR3 plus reference TRBV7-2 and TRBJ2-3, the full variable domain is GAGVSQSPSNKVTEKGKDVELRCDPISGHTALYWYRQSLGQGLEFLIYFQGNSAPDKSGLPSDRFSAERTGGSVSTLTIQRTQQEDSAVYLCASNFLSFGRIDTQYFGPGTRLTVL.

This clonotype was counted at least ten times. The rearrangement joins TRBV7-9 to TRBJ2-1; 11 bases are a match to TRBD2. Per the germline V gene, CDR1 is SEHNR and CDR2 is FQNEAQ (reference sequence). V was clipped by 4 bases and J by 10 bases; unmatched bases: 6. This CDR3 comprises 14 residues. The CDR3 nucleotides are TGTGCCAGCAGCTATAGCGGGAGGGCCCAGGAGCAGTTCTTC. Its translation is CASSYSGRAQEQFF.